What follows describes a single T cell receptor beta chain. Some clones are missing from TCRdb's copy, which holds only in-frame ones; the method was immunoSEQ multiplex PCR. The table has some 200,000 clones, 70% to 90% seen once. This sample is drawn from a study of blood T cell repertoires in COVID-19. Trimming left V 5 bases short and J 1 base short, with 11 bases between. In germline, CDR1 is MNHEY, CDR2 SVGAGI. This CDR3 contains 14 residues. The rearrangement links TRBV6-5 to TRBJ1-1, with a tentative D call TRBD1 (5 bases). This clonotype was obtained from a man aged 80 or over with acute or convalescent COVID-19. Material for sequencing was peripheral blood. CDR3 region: CASSIAGSNTEAFF. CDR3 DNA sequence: TGTGCCAGCAGTATCGCAGGGTCGAACACTGAAGCTTTCTTT.